The present T cell receptor (beta chain) was sequenced within a study of blood T cells in healthy people across ages. The CDR3 is made up of 12 amino acids. CDR1 and CDR2 from the germline V gene are SGHTA and FQGNSA. A sample-barcoded 5' primer and a J-beta primer mix were used in a second PCR of about 6 to 12 cycles. TCRdb re-called the 5' RACE reads with MiXCR, one entry per CDR3 protein. The profile shows 850,000 to 1,000,000 distinct CDR3 sequences, about 51% of them singletons. Sequenced: blood. The receptor comes from a woman in her sixties or seventies in good health. The rearrangement joins TRBV7-2 to TRBJ2-5; D not certain. The J call is uncertain, as TRBJ2-7 better fits the DNA end. The CDR3 is CASIGPYYEQYF. DNA of the CDR3: TGTGCCAGCATCGGACCTTACTACGAGCAGTACTTC.